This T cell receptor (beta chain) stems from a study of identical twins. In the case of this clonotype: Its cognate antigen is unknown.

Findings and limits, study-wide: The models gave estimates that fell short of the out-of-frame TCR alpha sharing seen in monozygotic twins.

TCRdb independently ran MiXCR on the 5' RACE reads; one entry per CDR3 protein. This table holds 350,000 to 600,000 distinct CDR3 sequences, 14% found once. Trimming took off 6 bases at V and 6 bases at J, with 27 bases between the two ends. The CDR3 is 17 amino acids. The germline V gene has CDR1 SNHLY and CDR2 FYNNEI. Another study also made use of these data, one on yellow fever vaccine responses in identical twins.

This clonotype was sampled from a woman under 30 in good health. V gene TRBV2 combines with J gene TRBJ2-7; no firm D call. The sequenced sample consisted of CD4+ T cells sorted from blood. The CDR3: CASRAGQSHTWVSEQYF. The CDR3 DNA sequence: TGTGCCAGCAGGGCCGGGCAGTCCCACACCTGGGTTAGCGAGCAGTACTTC.